The source of this TCR beta chain is a study of T cell changes during pregnancy in multiple sclerosis. The CDR3 extends over 11 amino acids. Germline-derived CDR1 and CDR2 are MNHEY and SMNVEV (reference sequence). V lost 6 bases to trimming and J lost 1 base, with 3 bases between them. This table comes from immunoSEQ multiplex PCR, and its TCRdb copy is limited to in-frame clones, with some not included. The table shows about 79,000 clones, with about 93% occurring only once. Sample: peripheral blood, taken in the second trimester of pregnancy. The gene calls are TRBV27 and TRBJ1-1, with D unresolved. The TCR was taken from a female donor in good health, enrolled as a control in a pregnancy study. As DNA, the CDR3 is TGTGCCAGCAGCGGGAACACTGAAGCTTTCTTT. Its protein is CASSGNTEAFF.